These 12 T cell receptor beta chains were sequenced from one sample in a study of T cells in Graves' hyperthyroidism and ophthalmopathy. Amplification yielded TCR beta CDR3 regions, with RNA transcripts as the source. When the TCR CDR3 underwent first-round RT-PCR, the HTBI primer set was used. TCRdb re-derived calls from the multiplex PCR reads in MiXCR, one entry per CDR3 protein. Among fewer than 800,000 distinct CDR3 sequences listed, less than 20% were seen once. Sequencing used blood. Receptors originate from a man aged 18 to 35 with Graves' hyperthyroidism.

This clonotype occurred once. One junction end does not reproduce the germline sequence, and a read error may be involved. The CDR3 loop reads CASSPDKSYNGQFF. CDR3 DNA: TGTGCCAGCTCACCCGACAAATCCTACAATGGGCAGTTCTTC. This sequence joins TRBV18 and TRBJ2-1; D gene uncertain. Germline V gene sequence: CDR1 KGHSH, CDR2 LQKENI. This CDR3 contains 14 residues. The complete variable domain, with remaining parts taken from reference TRBV18 and TRBJ2-1, reads NAGVMQNPRHLVRRRGQEARLRCSPMKGHSHVYWYRQLPEEGLKFMVYLQKENIIDESGMPKERFSAEFPKEGPSILRIQQVVRGDSAAYFCASSPDKSYNGQFFGPGTRLTVL.

This clonotype came up a few times. This sequence joins TRBV6-1 and TRBJ1-6, with D unclear. The V and J ends lost 5 bases and 14 bases respectively, with 13 bases between them. Per the germline V gene, CDR1 is MNHNS and CDR2 is SASEGT. The CDR3 covers 12 residues. This chain's CDR3 is CASSRGVGALHF. CDR3 DNA sequence: TGTGCCAGCAGTCGAGGAGTCGGGGCCCTCCACTTT.

The rearrangement joins TRBV6-5 to TRBJ1-4, with 8 positions matching TRBD1. With 0 bases clipped from V and 8 bases from J, the junction kept 5 bases outside the gene matches. The CDR3 has 15 amino acids. Per germline, CDR1 MNHEY and CDR2 SVGAGI. The CDR3 sequence: CASSYSTGAGEKLFF. Here the CDR3 DNA reads TGTGCCAGCAGTTACTCGACAGGGGCGGGCGAAAAACTGTTTTTT.

The rearrangement joins TRBV19 to TRBJ1-5; D gene ambiguous. Between the trimmed V and J ends, which lost 5 bases and 9 bases, there was a span of 14 bases. This CDR3 region has 13 residues. Germline CDR1 is LNHDA and CDR2 is SQIVND (reference sequence). The CDR3 loop reads CASSQPDLLPQHF. The CDR3, as DNA: TGTGCCAGTAGTCAACCGGACCTTTTGCCCCAGCATTTT.

This clonotype occurred many times. The chain combines TRBV27 with TRBJ2-7; 10 bases match TRBD2. The CDR3 has 15 amino acids. With V trimmed by 7 bases and J by 1 base, 7 bases remained unmatched. Germline CDR1 is MNHEY and CDR2 is SMNVEV (reference sequence). CDR3 nucleotides: TGTGCCAGCAAGCGGCTAGCGGGAGCGTCCTACGAGCAGTACTTC. This gives the protein CASKRLAGASYEQYF.

This clonotype was observed a few times. This sequence joins TRBV7-9 and TRBJ2-3; TRBD2 matches at 13 bases. Trimming at V came to 5 bases and at J to 1 base, leaving 6 bases not matched to a gene. The germline CDR1 and CDR2 sequences are SEHNR and FQNEAQ (reference sequence). The CDR3 has 17 amino acids. CDR3 protein: CASSATSGRPGTDTQYF. CDR3 DNA sequence: TGTGCCAGCAGCGCGACTAGCGGGAGGCCGGGCACAGATACGCAGTATTTT.

This clonotype was counted between two and nine times. This chain links TRBV30 with TRBJ1-4; D unclear. The CDR3 runs 14 residues. V was cut by 2 bases and J by 3 bases, with 10 bases left in between. CDR1 is GTSNPN and CDR2 is SVGIG in the germline V gene (reference sequence). The CDR3 DNA reads TGTGCCTGGAGTCTAACTGGGCCTAATGAAAAACTGTTTTTT. It yields the protein CAWSLTGPNEKLFF.

This clonotype was counted at least ten times. This chain links TRBV28 with TRBJ2-7; 11 positions match TRBD2. CDR3 length: 16 amino acids. V shed 8 bases, J shed 1 base, and the junction held 10 bases outside the gene matches. Per the germline V gene, CDR1 is MDHEN and CDR2 is SYDVKM. CDR3 DNA: TGTGCCAGCCAACCCCCGACTAGCGGGATATCCTACGAGCAGTACTTC. It translates to CASQPPTSGISYEQYF.

At least ten counts were recorded for this clonotype. The rearrangement uses TRBV28 and TRBJ1-2; 8 bases agree with TRBD1. This CDR3 spans 13 amino acids. After removal of 6 bases from V and 8 bases from J, the junction contained 8 bases not matched to a gene. Germline CDR1 MDHEN, CDR2 SYDVKM. The CDR3 region has the DNA TGTGCCAGCAGACCACAGGGGGTTGGGGGCTACACCTTC. Amino acid sequence: CASRPQGVGGYTF.

The chain employs TRBV12-5 and TRBJ2-2; 10 positions agree with TRBD2. CDR1 is LGHNT and CDR2 is FRNRAP in the germline V gene. This CDR3 region has 16 residues. The V segment lost 4 bases and the J segment 6 bases; nucleotides outside the gene matches: 8. As DNA, the CDR3 is TGTGCTAGTGGTTCCACTAGCGGGAAGGTCTCCGGGGAGCTGTTTTTT. As protein: CASGSTSGKVSGELFF. Together with reference TRBV12-5 and TRBJ2-2, the CDR3 gives the full variable domain: DARVTQTPRHKVTEMGQEVTMRCQPILGHNTVFWYRQTMMQGLELLAYFRNRAPLDDSGMPKDRFSAEMPDATLATLKIQPSEPRDSAVYFCASGSTSGKVSGELFFGEGSRLTVL.

A note on this clonotype: This may arise from a read error, as a much more abundant clone is one base away. V is TRBV10-3 and J is TRBJ2-4, with 9 bases fitting TRBD1. Germline trimming cut 4 bases from V and 5 bases from J; bases unmatched to any gene: 12. Germline lookup yields CDR1 ENHRY and CDR2 SYGVKD. The CDR3 has 17 amino acids. CDR3 nucleotides: TGTGCCATCAGTGGCGCCCAGGGACAGGGTTGGGAAAACATTCAGTACTTC. It encodes CAISGAQGQGWENIQYF.

The rearrangement joins TRBV28 to TRBJ2-1; tentative D call: TRBD2 (5 bases). The CDR3 runs to 13 residues. Trimming took 3 bases from V and 6 from J, leaving 9 bases between them. Germline V gene data show CDR1 as MDHEN and CDR2 as SYDVKM. The CDR3 region has the DNA TGTGCCAGCAGTTTCCTGCGGGCCAATGAGCAGTTCTTC. This codes for CASSFLRANEQFF.